These 15 T cell receptor beta chains share one sample of origin, sequenced in a study of blood T cell repertoires in COVID-19. Libraries were prepared by immunoSEQ multiplex PCR; TCRdb keeps only in-frame clonotypes and omits some of them. The repertoire includes about 99,000 clones, 70% to 80% of them detected once, and 15% to 20% sits in the top ten. Sequenced material: peripheral blood. The receptors shown here come from a woman of 80 years or more with active or convalescent COVID-19.

The chain employs TRBV4-3 and TRBJ2-2; 8 nucleotides line up with TRBD1. Germline CDR1 reads LGHNA; CDR2 reads YSLEER. This CDR3 has 16 residues. After removal of 3 bases from V and 4 bases from J, the junction contained 7 bases not matched to a gene. As DNA, the CDR3 is TGCGCCAGCAGCCACCGACAGGGGTCCTCCACCGGGGAGCTGTTTTTT. It is translated as CASSHRQGSSTGELFF.

The chain joins TRBV6-5 to TRBJ2-7, with 10 bases fitting TRBD2. This CDR3 contains 15 residues. The V segment lost 7 bases and the J segment 2 bases; nucleotides outside the gene matches: 8. CDR1 is MNHEY, CDR2 SVGAGI, per germline. This chain's CDR3 is CASTRTSGHPYEQYF. CDR3 DNA: TGTGCCAGCACCCGGACTAGCGGCCACCCCTACGAGCAGTACTTC.

This clone was recorded once. The V gene is TRBV28, the J gene TRBJ2-7, with TRBD2 identical over 11 bases. This CDR3 contains 16 residues. J was trimmed by 0 bases and V by 6 bases; bases with no gene match: 7. Looked up from germline, CDR1 is MDHEN and CDR2 is SYDVKM. CDR3 coding DNA: TGTGCCAGCAGCGGACTAGCGGGTGCTCGCTCCTACGAGCAGTACTTC. The encoded protein is CASSGLAGARSYEQYF.

This clone was observed a handful of times. This sequence joins TRBV29-1 and TRBJ1-1, with D tentatively TRBD1 (6 bases). The germline V gene has CDR1 SQVTM and CDR2 ANQGSEA. CDR3 length equals 10 residues. Trimming cost V 7 bases and J 3 bases, with 6 bases left between them. DNA for the CDR3: TGCAGCGCAGGGGACACTGAAGCTTTCTTT. Residues: CSAGDTEAFF.

This clone was seen once. The CDR3 region is CASSFSPVPRETQYF. DNA for the CDR3: TGTGCCAGCAGTTTCTCTCCTGTGCCGAGGGAGACCCAGTACTTC. This chain joins TRBV28 and TRBJ2-5, with D unresolved. The CDR3 runs 15 residues. Per germline, CDR1 MDHEN and CDR2 SYDVKM. V lost 3 bases, J lost 5 bases, and 16 bases lay in between.

The chain combines TRBV19 with TRBJ2-1, with 16 bases lining up with TRBD2. V lost 8 bases and J lost 1; bases outside the gene matches: 5. Germline lookup yields CDR1 LNHDA and CDR2 SQIVND (reference sequence). The CDR3 has 17 amino acids. This CDR3 is CASWGLAGGKSYNEQFF. The DNA for the CDR3 is TGTGCCAGTTGGGGACTAGCGGGAGGGAAGTCCTACAATGAGCAGTTCTTC.

The chain combines TRBV7-9 with TRBJ1-1; D gene uncertain. CDR1 is SEHNR, CDR2 FQNEAQ, per germline (reference sequence). This CDR3 comprises 12 residues. V lost 1 base, J lost 2 bases, and 2 bases lay in between. The CDR3 DNA reads TGTGCCAGCAGCTTAGTAAACACTGAAGCTTTCTTT. Protein product: CASSLVNTEAFF.

The chain employs TRBV19 and TRBJ2-7, with 16 bases lining up with TRBD2. The V gene's germline CDR1 is LNHDA and CDR2 SQIVND (reference sequence). This CDR3 is built from 16 residues. Trimming at V came to 6 bases and at J to 5 bases, leaving 7 bases not matched to a gene. The chain's CDR3 is CASRSPGLAGGNEQYF. The CDR3 coding sequence is TGTGCCAGTAGGTCTCCGGGACTAGCGGGAGGGAACGAGCAGTACTTC.

V and J are TRBV6-2 or TRBV6-3 and TRBJ2-7; possible D gene TRBD1, 6 bases. V was trimmed by 5 bases and J by 0 bases, leaving 17 bases between them. Germline V gene lookup returns CDR1 MNHEY and CDR2 SVGEGT. This CDR3 is 16 amino acids long. CDR3 amino acids: CASSAYPWTASYEQYF. The CDR3 nucleotides read TGTGCCAGCAGTGCATACCCCTGGACAGCCTCCTACGAGCAGTACTTC.

The gene calls are TRBV7-2 and TRBJ2-1; 10 bases are shared with TRBD2. Unmatched junction bases numbered 3, after V lost 5 bases and J lost 2 bases. The CDR3 loop spans 15 amino acids. Germline lookup yields CDR1 SGHTA and CDR2 FQGNSA. CDR3 in DNA: TGTGCCAGCAGCCAAGGACTAGCGGCCTACAATGAGCAGTTCTTC. As protein: CASSQGLAAYNEQFF.

There are a few counts of this clone. The V and J genes are TRBV5-1 and TRBJ1-2; 7 nucleotides align to TRBD1. In germline, CDR1 is SGHRS, CDR2 YFSETQ. This CDR3 has 16 residues. Losses at the gene ends were 2 bases for V and 5 bases for J; bases not matched to a gene: 12. Here the CDR3 reads CASSFNRQGLGYGYTF. For the CDR3, the DNA is TGCGCCAGCAGCTTCAACCGACAGGGCCTAGGGTATGGCTACACCTTC. Together with reference TRBV5-1 and TRBJ1-2, the CDR3 gives the full variable domain: KAGVTQTPRYLIKTRGQQVTLSCSPISGHRSVSWYQQTPGQGLQFLFEYFSETQRNKGNFPGRFSGRQFSNSRSEMNVSTLELGDSALYLCASSFNRQGLGYGYTFGSGTRLTVV.

The chain is built from TRBV28 and TRBJ2-2; 9 nucleotides line up with TRBD1. Per the germline V gene, CDR1 is MDHEN and CDR2 is SYDVKM. The CDR3 extends over 14 amino acids. The trim removed 11 bases at V and 2 bases at J, leaving 6 bases unmatched. CDR3 protein: CAGGTGINTGELFF. Here the CDR3 DNA reads TGTGCCGGCGGGACAGGGATTAACACCGGGGAGCTGTTTTTT.

The chain links TRBV9 to TRBJ2-7; TRBD2 matches 11 bases. The CDR3 runs 15 residues. The V gene's germline CDR1 is SGDLS and CDR2 YYNGEE. With 3 bases clipped from V and 5 bases from J, the junction kept 7 bases outside the gene matches. This chain's CDR3 is CASSARTSGSHEQYF. The CDR3, as DNA: TGTGCCAGCAGCGCCCGGACTAGCGGGTCCCACGAGCAGTACTTC.

In its sample, this clone was seen once. This chain connects TRBV7-8 to TRBJ2-1, with 9 nucleotides matching TRBD2. J gave up 2 bases and V 0 bases, and 8 bases lay outside the gene matches. This CDR3 comprises 18 residues. The V gene's germline CDR1 is SGHVS and CDR2 FQNEAQ. The CDR3: CASSLAQLTSGTYNEQFF. As DNA, the CDR3 is TGTGCCAGCAGCTTAGCGCAATTGACTAGCGGAACCTACAATGAGCAGTTCTTC.

The chain couples TRBV7-9 to TRBJ1-5; a possible D gene is TRBD1 (5 bases). The CDR3 is 14 residues long. Trimming stripped 5 bases from V and 6 bases from J, with 14 bases between. Germline-derived CDR1 and CDR2 are SEHNR and FQNEAQ (reference sequence). In nucleotides, the CDR3 is TGTGCCAGCAGCCCCGACAGAGTAGGTCAGCCCCAGCATTTT. It codes for CASSPDRVGQPQHF.